These 5 T cell receptor beta chains originate from one sample sequenced in a study of T-cell memory formation after mild COVID-19. TCRdb reanalysed the 5' RACE reads using MiXCR and keeps one entry per CDR3 protein. This repertoire shows about 340,000 distinct CDR3 sequences, 13% found once; its top ten account for roughly a fifth. The material sequenced was PBMCs or a T cell subset sorted from them (not recorded which). These receptor sequences come from a man aged 18 to 35 who had mild COVID-19 (a few samples of this study predate the infection). Cell type and time point are not known.

This sequence joins TRBV6-5 and TRBJ1-2, with a tentative D call TRBD1 (5 bases). CDR3 length: 14 amino acids. Germline assignment: CDR1 MNHEY and CDR2 SVGAGI. V dropped 8 bases and J dropped 7 bases, with 20 bases sitting between them. CDR3 residues: CASSEHRTTFGYTF. The CDR3 bases are TGTGCCAGCTCGGAGCACAGGACTACTTTTGGCTACACCTTC.

This clonotype was detected ten times or more. This sequence joins TRBV7-9 and TRBJ2-3, with D possibly matching TRBD1 (5 bases). V lost 5 bases to trimming and J lost 0 bases, with 12 bases between them. The germline CDR1 and CDR2 sequences are SEHNR and FQNEAQ (reference sequence). The CDR3 contains 15 residues. The CDR3 spells CASSAGPSSTDTQYF. DNA of the CDR3: TGTGCCAGCAGCGCAGGGCCCTCTAGCACAGATACGCAGTATTTT. The full variable domain, with the rest looked up from reference TRBV7-9 and TRBJ2-3, is DTGVSQNPRHKITKRGQNVTFRCDPISEHNRLYWYRQTLGQGPEFLTYFQNEAQLEKSRLLSDRFSAERPKGSFSTLEIQRTEQGDSAMYLCASSAGPSSTDTQYFGPGTRLTVL.

This clonotype has just a few counts. The rearrangement uses TRBV5-1 and TRBJ1-1; D gene uncertain. The germline CDR1 and CDR2 sequences are SGHRS and YFSETQ. V was pared by 0 bases and J by 0 bases, with 9 bases between. This CDR3 region has 15 residues. This CDR3 reads CASSLAEALNTEAFF. The CDR3 DNA sequence: TGCGCCAGCAGCTTGGCGGAGGCTCTGAACACTGAAGCTTTCTTT.

This rearrangement joins TRBV9 to TRBJ2-5, with TRBD2 as a possible D gene (7 bases). Trimming stripped 2 bases from V and 2 bases from J, with 13 bases between. This CDR3 is built from 15 residues. Germline V lookup: CDR1 SGDLS, CDR2 YYNGEE. This chain's CDR3 is CASSVEGGTQETQYF. Here the CDR3 DNA reads TGTGCCAGCAGCGTTGAGGGGGGGACTCAAGAGACCCAGTACTTC.

The chain recombines TRBV7-8 with TRBJ2-1, with D uncertain. The CDR3 length is 15 residues. The V gene lost 4 bases and the J gene lost 1 base, with 11 bases spanning the gap. Germline CDR1 is SGHVS and CDR2 is FQNEAQ. This chain's CDR3 is CASSSPLGSYNEQFF. The CDR3 bases are TGTGCCAGCAGCTCTCCCCTTGGTTCCTACAATGAGCAGTTCTTC.